The clone carrying this T cell receptor (beta chain) was seen more than once but under ten times. The target antigen is unknown. 5'RACE generated cDNA with 10-nucleotide random UMIs. TCRdb re-derived calls from the 5' RACE reads in MiXCR, one entry per CDR3 protein. The sample lists approximately 26,000 distinct CDR3 sequences; 3% to 3.5% were seen once. The sample originates from a study of neurological immune-mediated disorders. The study, taken as a whole, reports: Phylogenetic grouping assigned the repertoires of 18 of 34 multiple sclerosis patients to a single related-CDR3 cluster, representing a possible signature. HTLV-1-associated myelopathy showed the most TCR clonal expansion; multiple sclerosis the least, below healthy controls.

Germline loops: CDR1 MNHEY, CDR2 SMNVEV (reference sequence). This CDR3 is 15 amino acids long. Between the trimmed V and J ends, which lost 1 base and 2 bases, there was a span of 12 bases. Sequenced input: PBMCs. The chain has TRBV27 and TRBJ2-7; a possible D gene is TRBD2 (6 bases). The receptor's source is a woman younger than 45 with multiple sclerosis. DNA for the CDR3: TGTGCCAGCAGTTTATTCGGGGGACTTACCTACGAGCAGTACTTC. It specifies CASSLFGGLTYEQYF.